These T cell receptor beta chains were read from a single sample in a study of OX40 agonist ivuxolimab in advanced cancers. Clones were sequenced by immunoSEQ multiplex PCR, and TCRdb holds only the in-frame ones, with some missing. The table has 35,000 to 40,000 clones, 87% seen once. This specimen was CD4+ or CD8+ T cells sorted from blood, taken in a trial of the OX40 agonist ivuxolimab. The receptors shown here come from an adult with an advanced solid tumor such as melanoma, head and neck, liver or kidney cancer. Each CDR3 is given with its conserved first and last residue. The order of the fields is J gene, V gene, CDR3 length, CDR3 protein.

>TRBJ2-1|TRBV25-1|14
CASSADRGGNEQFF
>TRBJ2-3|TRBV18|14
CASSGTGALDTQYF
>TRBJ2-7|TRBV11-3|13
CASSLDHRYEQYF
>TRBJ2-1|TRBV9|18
CASSFNPSSGGSYNEQFF
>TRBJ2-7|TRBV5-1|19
CASSLGDRGHLTSSYEQYF
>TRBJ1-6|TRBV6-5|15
CASSYSTDGRRALHF
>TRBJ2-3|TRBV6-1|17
CASSERHTSGSGDTQYF
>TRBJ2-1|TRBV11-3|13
CASSSPEYNEQFF
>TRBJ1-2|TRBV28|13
CASSLGGGYGYTF
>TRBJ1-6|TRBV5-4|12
CASSFTGSPLHF
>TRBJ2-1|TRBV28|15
CASSLSSGGADEQFF